This T cell receptor (beta chain) was sequenced for a study of T cell repertoires in cytomegalovirus infection. Overall study context: Indications of both CMV infection and matching HLA type were provided by public TCR beta signatures.

The junction had 11 bases not matched to a gene; V was cut back by 6 bases and J by 7 bases. Germline CDR1 reads ENHRY; CDR2 reads SYGVKD. The CDR3 has 14 residues. This clonotype came up a few times. Its antigen is as yet unknown. Each CDR3 protein is one row after TCRdb ran MiXCR on the reads. There are about 190,000 distinct CDR3 sequences in the sample; 8% to 10% occur only once, and about 4.2% lies in the top ten. Study findings and constraints: HLA-C-restricted CMV clonotypes gave the most frequent clonotype in two of eight donors. Individuals carrying CMV plus the relevant HLA were identified by cumulative frequency of public TCR beta families.

This clonotype originated in a human donor in good health (CMV status not recorded). Some clones in this sample may be carry-over from other donors' samples. The chain has TRBV10-3 and TRBJ1-2, with TRBD1 matching over 7 bases. Sequencing was performed on PBMCs. CDR3 protein: CAISLPDRPGGYTF. As DNA, the CDR3 is TGTGCCATCAGCCTCCCGGACAGGCCAGGTGGCTACACCTTC.